One T cell receptor beta chain is described in this entry. This clonotype was seen many times. What antigen it recognizes has not been identified. No clone much larger than this one lies a single base away; base qualities are absent. The CDR3 holds 15 amino acids from the cysteine to the phenylalanine. Only CDR3 DNA remains: 45 bases, in frame from the first base. CDR1 and CDR2 are read off the germline V gene as MRHNA and SNTAGT. Trimming removed 3 bases from V and 0 bases from J, leaving 6 bases between the germline ends. These data come from a study of early T cells in non-severe SARS-CoV-2 infection (dated by TCRdb to the early 2020s). Background for the entire study: TCR sequencing used bulk RNA from unsorted whole blood, so alpha and beta chains could not be paired. Points the paper makes about the study in general: Matching against VDJdb was skewed toward anti-spike CD8 responses, likely underestimated virus-specific expansions, and missed private and CD4 specificities.

This was a case-control study nested in a cohort of healthcare workers in London, UK, who had nasopharyngeal swab PCR tests and blood samples taken every week. Healthcare workers were recruited during the week of the UK lockdown, between 23 and 31 March 2020, and followed weekly for up to roughly 15 weeks. Libraries came from 5' RACE. The sequencer listed for this sample is NextSeq 500. To correct for sequencing error and PCR bias, the TCR library protocol tagged individual cDNA molecules with unique molecular identifiers. TCR alpha and beta chains were both sequenced, and the abundances of alpha and beta sequences in each sample were closely correlated with each other. The paper's processing steps were these. Decombinator V4 was used to perform V gene, J gene and CDR3 annotation of TCR sequences. Expanded TCRs were defined as changing significantly between any two time points under a Poisson model with p below 0.0001. Abundances of TCRs were expressed as counts per million after normalisation to the total number of TCRs sequenced in each sample. TRAV1-2 paired with TRAJ12, TRAJ20 or TRAJ33 defined MAIT TCRs, while TRAV10 paired with TRAJ18 defined iNKT TCRs. VDJdb, accessed 1 November 2021, was searched for CMV, EBV and SARS-CoV-2 annotated TCRs, excluding TCRs annotated for multiple antigens. TCRdb reprocessed the public reads (quality trimming at Q25 with fastp, clone calling with MiXCR) and kept in-frame beta chains. Entries that share a CDR3 protein sequence are merged under the most common genes and DNA. TCRdb's processing, not the study's, gives the V and J calls here. This sample lists fewer than 30,000 distinct CDR3 sequences; roughly 5.4% were detected once. About 0.9% of the sample comes from the top ten.

Specimen: whole blood. The receptor's source is an adult who was a healthcare worker with PCR-confirmed SARS-CoV-2 infection or an uninfected control (not recorded which). The chain uses TRBV6-4 and TRBJ2-6, with a weak D call of TRBD1 (5 bases match). The sequence in DNA is TGTGCCAGCAGTGAAGACAGCTCTGGGGCCAACGTCCTGACTTTC. This translates into CASSEDSSGANVLTF.